The text below deals with one T cell receptor (beta chain). Its antigen is not known. The data belong to a study of cytomegalovirus exposure and HLA in healthy donors. Study results and limitations: Apparent HLA restriction characterized most CMV-associated TCR beta chains in a later analysis. According to a later analysis, donors in an Asian-associated ancestry cluster reportedly had fewer N-insertions than the approximately 620-donor mean. Productive status was seen about 90% or about 30% of the time for most TCR beta V segments in an earlier analysis.

The CDR3 runs 15 residues. Trimming pared 0 bases from V and 5 bases from J, leaving 9 bases between. Germline CDR1 is SGDLS and CDR2 is YYNGEE. The PCR had 60 Vbeta and 13 Jbeta primers. The method was immunoSEQ multiplex PCR; TCRdb's version includes in-frame clones alone and lacks a portion of them. The table records some 190,000 clones, about 82% of them present only once. The clonotype comes from a woman aged 25 to 45 in good health and CMV-seronegative. The sequencing sample was made of PBMCs. This chain joins TRBV9 and TRBJ1-6; D possibly corresponds to TRBD1 (5 bases). In DNA, the CDR3 is TGTGCCAGCAGCGTAGCCAGGGCAAATAATTCACCCCTCCACTTT. Protein product: CASSVARANNSPLHF.